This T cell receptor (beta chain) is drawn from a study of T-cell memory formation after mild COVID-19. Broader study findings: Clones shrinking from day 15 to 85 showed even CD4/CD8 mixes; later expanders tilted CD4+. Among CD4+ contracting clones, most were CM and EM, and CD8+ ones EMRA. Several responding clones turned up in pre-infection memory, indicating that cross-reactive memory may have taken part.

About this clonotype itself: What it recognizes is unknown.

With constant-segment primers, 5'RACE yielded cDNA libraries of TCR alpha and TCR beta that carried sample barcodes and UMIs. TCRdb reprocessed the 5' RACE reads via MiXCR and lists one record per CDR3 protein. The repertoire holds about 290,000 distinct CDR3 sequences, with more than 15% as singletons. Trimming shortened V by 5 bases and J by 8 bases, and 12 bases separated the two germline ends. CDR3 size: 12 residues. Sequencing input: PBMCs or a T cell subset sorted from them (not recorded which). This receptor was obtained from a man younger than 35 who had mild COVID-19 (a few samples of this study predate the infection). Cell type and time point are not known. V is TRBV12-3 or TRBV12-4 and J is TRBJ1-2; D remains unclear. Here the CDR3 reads CASSMRMSGYTF. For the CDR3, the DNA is TGTGCCAGCAGTATGCGAATGAGCGGCTACACCTTC.